The rows below give T cell receptor beta chains drawn from one sample of a study of human versus mouse CDR3 diversity and MHC coevolution. Profiled with immunoSEQ multiplex PCR; TCRdb holds only in-frame clones, not every one. The sample shows about 81,000 clones, approximately 92% of them seen only once. Input material: naive CD4+ T cells from blood. Receptors were obtained from a person aged 30-69 years in good health. Each CDR3 is given with its conserved first and last residue.

J: TRBJ2-3; V: TRBV7-2; CDR3: CASSVPGTSGGLGDTQYF
J: TRBJ1-1; V: TRBV19; CDR3: CASSGQLNTEAFF
J: TRBJ2-1; V: TRBV27; CDR3: CASSFRRTGGVNEQFF
J: TRBJ2-7; V: TRBV27; CDR3: CASSSDRGHEQYF
J: TRBJ2-7; V: TRBV5-5; CDR3: CASSLTGSSYEQYF
J: TRBJ1-2; V: TRBV5-4; CDR3: CASSYDRGPDTF
J: TRBJ1-6; V: TRBV19; CDR3: CASRDRGESPLHF
J: TRBJ2-1; V: TRBV9; CDR3: CASSVVQGQYNEQFF
J: TRBJ2-7; V: TRBV6-5; CDR3: CASSYSVLLGQYF
J: TRBJ1-4; V: TRBV15; CDR3: CATSRERGSAELFF
J: TRBJ1-2; V: TRBV18; CDR3: CASSPRDSPGYGYTF
J: TRBJ2-5; V: TRBV23-1; CDR3: CASSHHHRGVQETQYF
J: TRBJ2-3; V: TRBV29-1; CDR3: CSVEGLARDTQYF
J: TRBJ1-2; V: TRBV5-1; CDR3: CASSPGYGYTF
J: TRBJ2-7; V: TRBV6-6; CDR3: CASRTLQGPGEQYF
J: TRBJ1-4; V: TRBV2; CDR3: CASSEELAVGATNEKLFF
J: TRBJ2-1; V: TRBV7-3; CDR3: CASSLGSGRVPYNEQFF
J: TRBJ2-3; V: TRBV7-6; CDR3: CASSLVAEDTQYF
J: TRBJ1-1; V: TRBV19; CDR3: CASSGQGVTEAFF
J: TRBJ1-6; V: TRBV5-6; CDR3: CASRRDSLGSPLHF
J: TRBJ1-4; V: TRBV11-2; CDR3: CASSLLDWEKLFF
J: TRBJ2-7; V: TRBV6-1; CDR3: CASRGTGTYEQYF